This passage covers 30 T cell receptor beta chains from one sample sequenced in a study of siplizumab effects on memory and regulatory T cells. Measured with immunoSEQ multiplex PCR; TCRdb has only the in-frame clones, and not every one. The sample yields 100,000 or so clones, 94% seen once. The source material was Tregs sorted from blood. The receptors here all came from a human donor in good health.

The chain uses TRBV10-2 and TRBJ1-2; no reliable D call. With 4 bases removed from V and 8 bases from J, the gap between germline ends came to 17 bases. The CDR3 consists of 14 residues. Looked up from germline, CDR1 is WSHSY and CDR2 is SAAADI. The CDR3 reads CASSGGVLSGGYTF. CDR3 bases: TGCGCCAGCAGTGGGGGTGTGTTGAGTGGCGGCTACACCTTC.

The chain uses TRBV2 and TRBJ1-5; 9 nucleotides line up with TRBD1. CDR1 is SNHLY and CDR2 is FYNNEI in the germline V gene. V trimming: 4 bases; J trimming: 6 bases; junction bases outside the gene matches: 10. This CDR3 contains 16 residues. The CDR3 loop reads CASSVGNRGRGQPQHF. CDR3 coding DNA: TGTGCCAGCAGTGTTGGGAACAGGGGGCGAGGTCAGCCCCAGCATTTT.

The chain couples TRBV7-4 to TRBJ1-5; a possible D gene is TRBD1 (6 bases). Trimming cost V 3 bases and J 9 bases, with 15 bases left between them. From germline, CDR1 is SGHVT and CDR2 SQSDAQ. CDR3 length: 14 amino acids. CDR3 loop: CASSLYRACRPQHF. CDR3 DNA: TGTGCCAGCAGCTTGTACAGGGCATGTCGGCCCCAGCATTTT. Filled out from reference TRBV7-4 and TRBJ1-5, the complete variable domain reads GAGVSQSPRYKVAKRGRDVALRCDSISGHVTLYWYRQTLGQGSEVLTYSQSDAQRDKSGRPSGRFSAERPERSVSTLKIQRTEQGDSAVYLCASSLYRACRPQHFGDGTRLSIL.

The chain recombines TRBV5-1 with TRBJ2-7, with TRBD1 as a possible D gene (5 bases). The CDR3 extends over 16 amino acids. In germline, CDR1 is SGHRS, CDR2 YFSETQ. Trimming stripped 0 bases from V and 4 bases from J, with 17 bases between. This chain's CDR3 is CASSLDNRRPAYEQYF. The DNA for the CDR3 is TGCGCCAGCAGCTTGGATAACAGGCGCCCTGCTTACGAGCAGTACTTC.

This chain connects TRBV5-4 to TRBJ1-3; D perhaps matches TRBD1 (6 bases). With 3 bases removed from V and 0 bases from J, the gap between germline ends came to 13 bases. Germline V gene lookup returns CDR1 SGHNT and CDR2 YYREEE (reference sequence). The CDR3 extends over 16 amino acids. CDR3 region: CASSYNRESSGNTIYF. For the CDR3, the DNA is TGTGCCAGCAGCTACAACAGGGAGAGCTCTGGAAACACCATATATTTT.

The rearrangement joins TRBV30 to TRBJ1-1, with D tentatively TRBD1 (5 bases). V lost 2 bases, J lost 4 bases, and 17 bases lay in between. This CDR3 is built from 15 residues. Looked up from germline, CDR1 is GTSNPN and CDR2 is SVGIG (reference sequence). Written as DNA, the CDR3 is TGTGCCTGGAGTTTTGCCGCGTGGAGGGGCACTGAAGCTTTCTTT. It codes for CAWSFAAWRGTEAFF.

In this sample, this clone turned up a few times. V usage is TRBV6-1 and J usage is TRBJ1-5; D gene unclear. This CDR3 comprises 13 residues. From germline, CDR1 is MNHNS and CDR2 SASEGT. V dropped 3 bases and J dropped 7 bases, with 10 bases sitting between them. CDR3 DNA sequence: TGTGCCAGCAGTGAGTGGTTTGGCCAGCCCCAGCATTTT. Translating gives CASSEWFGQPQHF.

The chain is built from TRBV21-1 and TRBJ2-7. TRBV21-1 is classified as a pseudogene. The CDR3 runs 17 residues. CDR3 residues: CASSNTARSILTYEQYF. The CDR3 nucleotides are TGTGCCAGCAGCAACACCGCCAGGTCGATACTAACCTACGAGCAGTACTTC.

The chain couples TRBV5-4 to TRBJ2-1, with TRBD2 identical over 13 bases. Germline V gives CDR1 SGHNT, CDR2 YYREEE (reference sequence). This CDR3 has 19 residues. The J segment lost 7 bases and the V segment lost 5 bases, leaving 18 bases of the junction unmatched. The CDR3 nucleotides are TGTGCCAGCAGACGAACTAGCGGGAGGGCCTTCTGGGGAAGAAATGAGCAGTTCTTC. It specifies CASRRTSGRAFWGRNEQFF.

This clone is a singleton in its sample. This sequence joins TRBV7-9 and TRBJ1-2; D uncertain. From germline, CDR1 is SEHNR and CDR2 FQNEAQ (reference sequence). The CDR3 spans 13 residues. V shed 3 bases and J shed 4 bases, with 9 bases lying between them. In DNA, the CDR3 is TGTGCCAGCAGCTTCGACATTTCCTATGGCTACACCTTC. This sequence encodes CASSFDISYGYTF.

V usage is TRBV10-3 and J usage is TRBJ2-7; 9 nucleotides line up with TRBD1. The CDR3 consists of 16 residues. After removal of 5 bases from V and 0 bases from J, the junction contained 8 bases not matched to a gene. CDR1 is ENHRY, CDR2 SYGVKD, per germline. DNA of the CDR3: TGTGCCATCAGTAACCCGACAGGGGGTATCTCCTACGAGCAGTACTTC. This codes for CAISNPTGGISYEQYF.

The chain uses TRBV28 and TRBJ2-7; no definite D call. Trimming took off 2 bases at V and 2 bases at J, with 16 bases between the two ends. The CDR3 totals 16 residues. Germline CDR1 is MDHEN and CDR2 is SYDVKM. CDR3 sequence reads: CASSLEVQGSAYEQYF. The CDR3 nucleotides are TGTGCCAGCAGTTTAGAGGTACAAGGTTCAGCCTACGAGCAGTACTTC. The full variable domain, rest sourced from reference TRBV28 and TRBJ2-7, is DVKVTQSSRYLVKRTGEKVFLECVQDMDHENMFWYRQDPGLGLRLIYFSYDVKMKEKGDIPEGYSVSREKKERFSLILESASTNQTSMYLCASSLEVQGSAYEQYFGPGTRLTVT.

The V gene is TRBV19, the J gene TRBJ2-3; 8 positions match TRBD1. The junction had 6 bases not matched to a gene; V was cut back by 9 bases and J by 7 bases. Germline V gene data show CDR1 as LNHDA and CDR2 as SQIVND (reference sequence). The CDR3 extends over 12 amino acids. The CDR3 sequence: CASGTGTYTQYF. The CDR3 bases are TGTGCCAGCGGGACAGGCACGTATACGCAGTATTTT.

This rearrangement joins TRBV4-2 to TRBJ2-1; 8 positions match TRBD2. V shed 5 bases and J 7 bases; nucleotides not matched to a gene: 10. The CDR3 covers 15 residues. Germline assignment: CDR1 LGHNA and CDR2 YNFKEQ. The CDR3 protein is CASSKGWREENEQFF. The CDR3 DNA reads as TGTGCCAGCAGCAAGGGATGGCGGGAGGAGAATGAGCAGTTCTTC.

This clone was recorded a few times. J is TRBJ1-5 and V is TRBV6-1; D ambiguous. The V and J ends lost 10 bases and 7 bases respectively, with 17 bases between them. This CDR3 is 13 amino acids long. Germline V gene lookup returns CDR1 MNHNS and CDR2 SASEGT. For the CDR3, the DNA is TGTGCCACCACATTTAGTTGGGCCCAGCCCCAGCATTTT. Translated, it gives CATTFSWAQPQHF.

The DNA for the CDR3 is TGTGCCAGCAGGGAATACACAGGAGGGTTCTCCGAGCAGTACTTC. Protein sequence: CASREYTGGFSEQYF. This chain joins TRBV6-1 and TRBJ2-7; D possibly corresponds to TRBD2 (6 bases). The V gene's germline CDR1 is MNHNS and CDR2 SASEGT. There are 15 residues in the CDR3. V lost 6 bases, J lost 6 bases, and 21 bases lay in between.

The sample holds one count of this clone. The gene calls are TRBV5-1 and TRBJ2-2; D is possibly TRBD1 (6 bases). The CDR3 runs to 12 residues. The germline V gene has CDR1 SGHRS and CDR2 YFSETQ. Deletions cut 7 bases from V and 7 bases from J, with 11 bases between. The CDR3 loop reads CASQGSFGELFF. The CDR3, as DNA: TGCGCCAGCCAGGGGAGTTTCGGGGAGCTGTTTTTT.

The CDR3 region is CATSRGGRGGSNQPQHF. DNA of the CDR3: TGTGCCACCAGCAGAGGGGGCAGGGGAGGTAGCAATCAGCCCCAGCATTTT. The chain has TRBV15 and TRBJ1-5, with D tentatively TRBD1 (6 bases). V was shortened by 1 base and J by 0 bases, with 13 bases between the two germline ends. This CDR3 is built from 17 residues. Germline CDR1 is LNHNV and CDR2 is YYDKDF (reference sequence).

J is TRBJ2-6 and V is TRBV28; tentative D call: TRBD2 (5 bases). This CDR3 contains 14 residues. V was cut by 5 bases and J by 2 bases, with 7 bases left in between. Germline loops: CDR1 MDHEN, CDR2 SYDVKM. CDR3 DNA: TGTGCCAGCAGTCGGGGTCCTGGGGCCAACGTCCTGACTTTC. It is translated as CASSRGPGANVLTF.

The chain is built from TRBV7-2 and TRBJ1-5; no clear D. V lost 2 bases to trimming and J lost 1 base, with 6 bases between them. The CDR3 loop spans 14 amino acids. Germline loops: CDR1 SGHTA, CDR2 FQGNSA. As DNA, the CDR3 is TGTGCCAGCAGCTTAAGAACGAGCAATCAGCCCCAGCATTTT. It codes for CASSLRTSNQPQHF. The whole variable domain, remainder taken from reference TRBV7-2 and TRBJ1-5, is GAGVSQSPSNKVTEKGKDVELRCDPISGHTALYWYRQSLGQGLEFLIYFQGNSAPDKSGLPSDRFSAERTGGSVSTLTIQRTQQEDSAVYLCASSLRTSNQPQHFGDGTRLSIL.

The rearrangement uses TRBV29-1 and TRBJ2-5, with 10 nucleotides matching TRBD2. V was pared by 3 bases and J by 7 bases, with 11 bases of the junction left unmatched. The CDR3 contains 15 residues. The V gene's germline CDR1 is SQVTM and CDR2 ANQGSEA. The CDR3 nucleotides read TGCAGCGTTGACGCGGCTAGCGGGAGAGCTGTGACCCAGTACTTC. It specifies CSVDAASGRAVTQYF. Full variable domain (missing parts from reference TRBV29-1 and TRBJ2-5): SAVISQKPSRDICQRGTSLTIQCQVDSQVTMMFWYRQQPGQSLTLIATANQGSEATYESGFVIDKFPISRPNLTFSTLTVSNMSPEDSSIYLCSVDAASGRAVTQYFGPGTRLLVL.

J is TRBJ2-2 and V is TRBV7-3, with 7 bases aligning to TRBD1. Germline loops: CDR1 SGHTA, CDR2 FQGTGA. Trimming cost V 5 bases and J 1 base; bases outside gene matches: 7. This CDR3 is 16 amino acids long. In nucleotides, the CDR3 is TGTGCCAGCAGCGACAACAGGGGTAGGAACACCGGGGAGCTGTTTTTT. This translates into CASSDNRGRNTGELFF.

This chain connects TRBV2 to TRBJ2-7; 7 bases are shared with TRBD2. There are 11 residues in the CDR3. Unmatched junction bases numbered 2, after V lost 8 bases and J lost 4 bases. The V gene's germline CDR1 is SNHLY and CDR2 FYNNEI. CDR3 nucleotides: TGTGCCAGCGGGAGGGCTTACGAGCAGTACTTC. This gives the protein CASGRAYEQYF. Using reference TRBV2 and TRBJ2-7 for the parts outside the CDR3, the full variable domain is EPEVTQTPSHQVTQMGQEVILRCVPISNHLYFYWYRQILGQKVEFLVSFYNNEISEKSEIFDDQFSVERPDGSNFTLKIRSTKLEDSAMYFCASGRAYEQYFGPGTRLTVT.

This clone was observed a single time. This chain connects TRBV19 to TRBJ2-7; no clear D gene. From germline, CDR1 is LNHDA and CDR2 SQIVND (reference sequence). With 1 base removed from V and 0 bases from J, the gap between germline ends came to 7 bases. The CDR3 covers 14 residues. The CDR3 nucleotides are TGTGCCAGTAGTATAGTAATGAGCTCCTACGAGCAGTACTTC. Translating gives CASSIVMSSYEQYF.

The CDR3: CATSLRDRGPRVGQFF. The DNA of the CDR3 is TGTGCCACCAGCCTCAGAGACAGGGGGCCACGAGTTGGGCAGTTCTTC. This chain joins TRBV15 and TRBJ2-1; 10 nucleotides align to TRBD1. Germline CDR1 reads LNHNV; CDR2 reads YYDKDF (reference sequence). After removal of 5 bases from V and 12 bases from J, the junction contained 16 bases not matched to a gene. The CDR3 loop spans 16 amino acids.

The V call is TRBV7-8, the J call TRBJ2-1; a possible D gene is TRBD1 (5 bases). The V gene's germline CDR1 is SGHVS and CDR2 FQNEAQ. The V end was cut by 6 bases, the J end by 0 bases, with 21 bases between. The CDR3 is made up of 18 amino acids. The CDR3 loop is CASRQTLGLKSSYNEQFF. DNA for the CDR3: TGTGCCAGCAGACAAACGCTGGGGCTCAAGAGCTCCTACAATGAGCAGTTCTTC.

The J gene is TRBJ1-2, the V gene TRBV28, with TRBD1 identical over 7 bases. The CDR3 loop spans 20 amino acids. Germline CDR1 reads MDHEN; CDR2 reads SYDVKM. V lost 4 bases, J lost 0 bases, and 20 bases stayed unmatched. The DNA for the CDR3 is TGTGCCAGCAGTTACCCCCTAGAAACAGGGGTTTGGCCGGCTAACTATGGCTACACCTTC. This translates into CASSYPLETGVWPANYGYTF.

The chain couples TRBV7-8 to TRBJ1-1, with 8 bases fitting TRBD1. This CDR3 has 13 amino acids. Germline trimming cut 2 bases from V and 8 bases from J; bases unmatched to any gene: 4. The germline V gene has CDR1 SGHVS and CDR2 FQNEAQ. The CDR3 loop is CASSLLTGVEAFF. For the CDR3, the DNA is TGTGCCAGCAGCTTACTGACAGGGGTAGAAGCTTTCTTT.

CDR3 DNA: TGTGCCAGCAGTTACGGCAGGTACTCCTACGAGCAGTACTTC. This sequence encodes CASSYGRYSYEQYF. This chain links TRBV6-6 with TRBJ2-7; no firm D call. This CDR3 comprises 14 residues. CDR1 and CDR2 from the germline V gene are MNHNY and SVGAGI (reference sequence). V shed 2 bases and J shed 0 bases, with 8 bases lying between them.

CDR3 nucleotide sequence: TGTGCCAGCAGCTTAGGGAGGGGTCAGCCCCAGCATTTT. Protein sequence: CASSLGRGQPQHF. The J gene is TRBJ1-5, the V gene TRBV11-1; D is perhaps TRBD1 (5 bases). Germline CDR1 and CDR2: SGHAT and FQDESV (reference sequence). The CDR3 extends over 13 amino acids. Trimming pared 1 base from V and 6 bases from J, leaving 7 bases between. The full variable domain, with the rest looked up from reference TRBV11-1 and TRBJ1-5, is EAEVAQSPRYKITEKSQAVAFWCDPISGHATLYWYRQILGQGPELLVQFQDESVVDDSQLPKDRFSAERLKGVDSTLKIQPAELGDSAMYLCASSLGRGQPQHFGDGTRLSIL.